A single sample gave rise to the 29 T cell receptor beta chains below, sequenced in a study of blood T cell repertoires in COVID-19. The table came from immunoSEQ multiplex PCR; TCRdb's copy has only in-frame clones and leaves some out. Here the sample spans some 100,000 clones, more than 60% being singletons. The specimen sequenced was peripheral blood. All receptors come from a man aged 50-60 years with acute or convalescent COVID-19.

This clone was counted a single time. The CDR3 DNA is TGTGCCAGCAGCGTAGGTGCGAGCGGGGTGCAAGATACGCAGTATTTT. It codes for CASSVGASGVQDTQYF. The J gene is TRBJ2-3, the V gene TRBV9, with 7 bases matching TRBD2. The CDR3 length is 16 residues. V lost 0 bases, J lost 5 bases, and 9 bases stayed unmatched. Germline CDR1 reads SGDLS; CDR2 reads YYNGEE.

This sequence joins TRBV10-2 and TRBJ1-1; D ambiguous. Trimming took off 8 bases at V and 0 bases at J, with 13 bases between the two ends. This CDR3 is 14 amino acids long. The germline V gene encodes CDR1 WSHSY and CDR2 SAAADI. The CDR3 DNA sequence: TGCGCCAGCTGCCCGGCAGGTTTGAACACTGAAGCTTTCTTT. It is translated as CASCPAGLNTEAFF.

J is TRBJ1-2 and V is TRBV9; 7 nucleotides agree with TRBD1. Looked up from germline, CDR1 is SGDLS and CDR2 is YYNGEE. V lost 0 bases and J lost 8; bases outside the gene matches: 7. The CDR3 totals 14 residues. Here the CDR3 reads CASSVETGFEGYTF. The CDR3 nucleotides read TGTGCCAGCAGCGTAGAGACAGGGTTTGAGGGCTACACCTTC. Full variable domain (outside the CDR3, taken from reference TRBV9 and TRBJ1-2): DSGVTQTPKHLITATGQRVTLRCSPRSGDLSVYWYQQSLDQGLQFLIQYYNGEERAKGNILERFSAQQFPDLHSELNLSSLELGDSALYFCASSVETGFEGYTFGSGTRLTVV.

The table lists this clone with a count of one. The chain combines TRBV6-5 with TRBJ1-5, with D unclear. Germline CDR1 MNHEY, CDR2 SVGAGI. The CDR3 totals 14 residues. V was trimmed by 5 bases and J by 1 base, leaving 9 bases between them. CDR3 sequence: CASSQNWSNQPQHF. The CDR3 DNA follows: TGTGCCAGCAGTCAAAACTGGAGCAATCAGCCCCAGCATTTT.

The chain combines TRBV12-3 or TRBV12-4 with TRBJ1-2, with TRBD1 matching 8 bases. V shed 10 bases and J 3 bases; nucleotides not matched to a gene: 7. The CDR3 extends over 13 amino acids. CDR3: CATSGGLYYGYTF. CDR3 nucleotide sequence: TGTGCCACCTCAGGGGGCCTTTACTATGGCTACACCTTC.

The V gene is TRBV7-9, the J gene TRBJ2-7; TRBD2 agrees at 10 bases. This CDR3 is 15 amino acids long. The germline V gene has CDR1 SEHNR and CDR2 FQNEAQ (reference sequence). V gave up 6 bases and J gave up 3 bases; unmatched junction bases: 8. The CDR3 DNA reads TGTGCCAGCAGACCCACTAGCGGGGCTGTCTACGAGCAGTACTTC. Residues: CASRPTSGAVYEQYF.

The J gene is TRBJ2-1, the V gene TRBV5-6, with 9 bases that match TRBD2. Unmatched junction bases numbered 7, after V lost 3 bases and J lost 3 bases. The germline gives CDR1 SGHDT, CDR2 YYEEEE. The CDR3 runs 16 residues. The CDR3 DNA reads as TGTGCCAGCAGCTCCTTAGATAGCGGGGGCTACAATGAGCAGTTCTTC. Protein: CASSSLDSGGYNEQFF.

The chain carries TRBV15 and TRBJ2-2; D ambiguous. Germline V gives CDR1 LNHNV, CDR2 YYDKDF (reference sequence). V lost 0 bases to trimming and J lost 2 bases, with 7 bases between them. This CDR3 region has 15 residues. The CDR3 is CATSREQKNTGELFF. Written as DNA, the CDR3 is TGTGCCACCAGCAGAGAACAGAAAAACACCGGGGAGCTGTTTTTT.

The V call is TRBV18, the J call TRBJ1-6, with 7 bases lining up with TRBD1. This CDR3 has 14 residues. Germline CDR1 is KGHSH and CDR2 is LQKENI. The junction had 1 base not matched to a gene; V was cut back by 3 bases and J by 5 bases. The CDR3 sequence: CASSPGTDNSPLHF. The DNA of the CDR3 is TGTGCCAGCTCACCTGGGACAGATAATTCACCCCTCCACTTT.

The CDR3 DNA is TGTGCCAGCAGCGTAGGAGGGTGGGGACTTCGCCGGGGCAATGAGCAGTTCTTC. Protein sequence: CASSVGGWGLRRGNEQFF. The chain joins TRBV9 to TRBJ2-1; D might be TRBD2 (6 bases). The CDR3 consists of 18 residues. The germline V gene has CDR1 SGDLS and CDR2 YYNGEE. Trimming took 0 bases from V and 6 from J, leaving 22 bases between them. Full variable domain (remainder filled in from reference TRBV9 and TRBJ2-1): DSGVTQTPKHLITATGQRVTLRCSPRSGDLSVYWYQQSLDQGLQFLIQYYNGEERAKGNILERFSAQQFPDLHSELNLSSLELGDSALYFCASSVGGWGLRRGNEQFFGPGTRLTVL.

This chain joins TRBV7-3 and TRBJ1-1; 7 positions match TRBD1. The CDR3 sequence is 13 residues long. Germline CDR1 is SGHTA and CDR2 is FQGTGA. V shed 4 bases, J shed 4 bases, and the junction held 3 bases outside the gene matches. CDR3 DNA: TGTGCCAGCAGCTCTGCAGGGGGCACTGAAGCTTTCTTT. Translated, it gives CASSSAGGTEAFF.

The rearrangement joins TRBV6-5 to TRBJ2-7; 7 bases are shared with TRBD1. The CDR3 covers 14 residues. Unmatched junction bases numbered 3, after V lost 2 bases and J lost 2 bases. The germline V gene has CDR1 MNHEY and CDR2 SVGAGI. This CDR3 reads CASSYMGTAYEQYF. As DNA, the CDR3 is TGTGCCAGCAGTTACATGGGGACAGCCTACGAGCAGTACTTC.

The chain couples TRBV3-1 (or the pseudogene TRBV3-2) to TRBJ2-3, with D unclear. There are 13 residues in the CDR3. V lost 3 bases, J lost 3 bases, and 7 bases lay in between. Germline CDR1 reads LGHDT; CDR2 reads YNNKEL (reference sequence). This CDR3 reads CASSQAGTDTQYF. CDR3 DNA: TGTGCCAGCAGCCAGGCCGGGACAGATACGCAGTATTTT.

The rearrangement joins TRBV27 to TRBJ1-1; D perhaps matches TRBD1 (6 bases). Germline CDR1 is MNHEY and CDR2 is SMNVEV (reference sequence). CDR3 length: 18 residues. V was cut by 0 bases and J by 4 bases, with 21 bases left in between. As DNA, the CDR3 is TGTGCCAGCAGTTTATCTGGTGGCCGTCTGGGGGCAGGCACTGAAGCTTTCTTT. Residues: CASSLSGGRLGAGTEAFF.

The rearrangement joins TRBV20-1 to TRBJ1-1; 8 nucleotides match TRBD1. J lost 8 bases, V lost 6 bases, and 5 bases had no gene match. Per the germline V gene, CDR1 is DFQATT and CDR2 is SNEGSKA (reference sequence). This CDR3 is built from 11 residues. CDR3 bases: TGCAGTGCCCCCAGGGACAGGGAAGCTTTCTTT. This gives the protein CSAPRDREAFF.

V and J are TRBV12-3 or TRBV12-4 and TRBJ2-7; D gene uncertain. The CDR3 contains 12 residues. V shed 0 bases and J shed 3 bases, with 3 bases lying between them. As DNA, the CDR3 is TGTGCCAGCAGTTTAGCACACTACGAGCAGTACTTC. Translated, it gives CASSLAHYEQYF.

The chain carries TRBV6-6 and TRBJ2-2, with TRBD1 matching over 10 bases. Germline V gives CDR1 MNHNY, CDR2 SVGAGI (reference sequence). V gave up 5 bases and J gave up 3 bases; unmatched junction bases: 6. The CDR3 loop spans 16 amino acids. The CDR3 protein is CASSPRDRGDTGELFF. In DNA form, the CDR3 reads TGTGCCAGCAGTCCCAGGGACAGGGGAGACACCGGGGAGCTGTTTTTT.

The chain recombines TRBV2 with TRBJ1-1; no clear D gene. Germline CDR1 and CDR2: SNHLY and FYNNEI. The germline V and J ends were trimmed by 0 bases and 6 bases, with 14 bases remaining between them. This CDR3 has 15 residues. The CDR3 bases are TGTGCCAGCAGTGAAGCGGCGGAATCTAGGTCTGAAGCTTTCTTT. Encoded protein: CASSEAAESRSEAFF.

The chain combines TRBV3-1 (or the pseudogene TRBV3-2) with TRBJ2-1; D might be TRBD1 (5 bases). The CDR3 contains 14 residues. V gave up 4 bases and J gave up 8 bases, with 15 bases separating them. The germline V gene has CDR1 LGHDT and CDR2 YNNKEL (reference sequence). The CDR3 coding sequence is TGTGCCAGCAGCCTCCTCCGGCAGGGCCATGAGCAGTTCTTC. Its protein product is CASSLLRQGHEQFF.

The chain uses TRBV27 and TRBJ1-2; weak D call: TRBD1 (6 bases). Trimming cost V 0 bases and J 7 bases, with 21 bases left between them. Germline V CDR1 and CDR2: MNHEY, SMNVEV (reference sequence). The CDR3 sequence is 17 residues long. The CDR3 coding sequence is TGTGCCAGCAGTTTATCGGGGGCTTGGGGGCAGCCGGGTGGCTACACCTTC. This translates into CASSLSGAWGQPGGYTF.

This clone appeared a few times. V and J are TRBV5-1 and TRBJ2-2; 8 bases align to TRBD1. J gave up 5 bases and V 5 bases, and 5 bases lay outside the gene matches. Per germline, CDR1 SGHRS and CDR2 YFSETQ. There are 14 residues in the CDR3. As DNA, the CDR3 is TGCGCCAGCAGGACAGGGGATTGGACCGGGGAGCTGTTTTTT. Residues: CASRTGDWTGELFF.

This chain links TRBV3-1 (or the pseudogene TRBV3-2) with TRBJ1-2; no clear D gene. The CDR3 spans 15 residues. V lost 0 bases to trimming and J lost 0 bases, with 8 bases between them. Germline assignment: CDR1 LGHDT and CDR2 YNNKEL (reference sequence). The CDR3 region has the DNA TGTGCCAGCAGCCAAGATACGAGAACTAACTATGGCTACACCTTC. It is translated as CASSQDTRTNYGYTF.

The chain employs TRBV2 and TRBJ2-1, with D perhaps matching TRBD2 (5 bases). Trimming took 6 bases from V and 2 from J, leaving 11 bases between them. There are 14 residues in the CDR3. Germline CDR1 is SNHLY and CDR2 is FYNNEI. CDR3 loop: CASRPGVAYNEQFF. The DNA for the CDR3 is TGTGCCAGCAGGCCCGGGGTAGCCTACAATGAGCAGTTCTTC.

With respect to this clone: The junction does not match germline at one end; this may be a read error. This chain links TRBV5-1 with TRBJ2-1, with 9 nucleotides matching TRBD1. The CDR3 totals 13 residues. Germline V lookup: CDR1 SGHRS, CDR2 YFSETQ. The CDR3 DNA reads as TGCGCCAGCAGCTTAGGAACCGGGACAGGGTGTATCTTC. Translating it yields CASSLGTGTGCIF.

The CDR3, as DNA: TGCGCCAGCAGCCCGCCGACGGGACAGGGAGCCTACGAGCAGTACTTC. Translating it yields CASSPPTGQGAYEQYF. The chain carries TRBV4-1 and TRBJ2-7; 9 bases are a match to TRBD1. The CDR3 has 16 residues. Germline V CDR1 and CDR2: MGHRA, YSYEKL. Trimming removed 4 bases from V and 2 bases from J; junction bases left unmatched: 9.

This sequence joins TRBV28 and TRBJ2-2, with 12 positions matching TRBD2. V lost 6 bases and J lost 7; bases outside the gene matches: 3. CDR3 length: 14 residues. CDR1 MDHEN and CDR2 SYDVKM come from the germline V gene. The chain's CDR3 is CASRRLAGVGELFF. The CDR3 DNA reads TGTGCCAGCAGAAGACTAGCGGGAGTCGGGGAGCTGTTTTTT.

The V gene is TRBV27, the J gene TRBJ2-1; TRBD1 aligns across 8 bases. Trimming took 5 bases from V and 9 from J; bases not matched to a gene: 9. The CDR3 has 14 residues. Per the germline V gene, CDR1 is MNHEY and CDR2 is SMNVEV (reference sequence). Here the CDR3 DNA reads TGTGCCAGCAGTATTTGGACAGGGAGTATTGAGCAGTTCTTC. It codes for CASSIWTGSIEQFF.

This clone occurred once. The CDR3 protein is CASSLGTGLDEQFF. The CDR3 bases are TGTGCCAGCAGCTTAGGGACAGGGCTGGATGAGCAGTTCTTC. V and J are TRBV7-3 and TRBJ2-1; TRBD1 matches 9 bases. V shed 2 bases and J 8 bases; nucleotides not matched to a gene: 4. The CDR3 extends over 14 amino acids. Germline V CDR1 and CDR2: SGHTA, FQGTGA.

V gene TRBV6-1 combines with J gene TRBJ1-1; D is undetermined. The germline V gene encodes CDR1 MNHNS and CDR2 SASEGT. This CDR3 is 15 amino acids long. V was cut by 0 bases and J by 4 bases, with 12 bases left in between. The CDR3 DNA is TGTGCCAGCAGTGAAGCGTCCGTGAGGGTCACTGAAGCTTTCTTT. Translation gives CASSEASVRVTEAFF.